This TCR beta chain stems from a study (dated by TCRdb to about 2015). Describing the broader study: The study examined whether tumor-infiltrating Tregs in breast cancer are drawn from blood Tregs or arise in situ by conversion from other CD4+ T cell subsets.

This clonotype was observed at least ten times. What this receptor recognizes is not known. No much larger clone exists at a distance of one base, and base qualities are not known. For CDR1 and CDR2, the germline V gene lists LGHNA and YSLEER. Trimming takes 2 bases from V and 4 bases from J, and the germline ends sit 8 bases apart. The CDR3 goes from the cysteine to the phenylalanine over 14 residues. Just the 42-base CDR3 DNA is kept, in frame starting at base 1. Full-length TCR variable regions were amplified by 5' RACE PCR with constant-region reverse primers, followed by semi-nested PCR with Nested Universal Primer A. Using the ReliaPrep RNA Cell Miniprep System, total RNA was extracted, and the SMARTer RACE 5'/3' Kit was then used to reverse transcribe the RNA into 5'RACE-ready cDNA. Full-length TCR alpha and beta libraries were barcoded with multiplex adaptors and sequenced on an Illumina MiSeq. Concerning the study's data processing: For each of nine subset-tissue groups, sequencing data from the five patients were pooled, and the groups were compared by unsupervised clustering of TCR gene usage. Repertoire similarity was calculated with the Morisita-Horn index, weighting shared sequences by their contribution to each repertoire. TCRdb reran the public reads through fastp at Q25 and MiXCR, keeping productive beta chains. Each entry merges the rows of one CDR3 protein and shows their most common DNA and genes. It is TCRdb's table, rather than the study itself, that gives the V and J calls and clone size. The sample has about 62,000 distinct CDR3 sequences on record, about 31% of them singletons. The biggest ten clones account for about 2.5% of the sample.

Study-wide findings and limitations: The greatest overlap of tumor-infiltrating Treg TCR alpha and beta sequences was with tumor naive CD4+ T cells, followed next by blood naive CD4+ T cells. In terms of TCR gene usage, tumor memory CD4+ T cells clustered together with blood and lymph node memory CD4+ cells, as well as with lymph node naive CD4+ cells. Validation in the larger cohort was restricted to a single TCR beta V-J rearrangement rather than whole repertoires.

To purify naive CD4+ T cells, the Miltenyi Naive CD4+ T Cell Isolation kit was used, and CD25 microbeads served to deplete Tregs. Tregs, naive and memory CD4+ T cells from tumor, blood and ipsilateral draining lymph nodes of about five breast cancer patients underwent full-length TCR alpha and beta sequencing. Tumor tissue and lymph nodes from ipsilateral axillary dissection were perfused with PBS, minced and digested with collagenase I and hyaluronidase. FACS confirmed that the sorted cell populations were more than 90% pure. This chain joins TRBV4-3 to TRBJ1-4; the D gene is unclear. This sequence was found in a female donor with breast cancer. Source material: tumor-infiltrating naive CD4+ T cells sorted from the breast tumor. Interpreted using the paper, the cell subset or site label stands for: naive CD4+ T cells, CD4+CD45RA+CD25-. CDR3 sequence: CASSQNSGNEKLFF. In nucleotide form, the sequence is TGCGCCAGCAGCCAAAACTCGGGTAATGAAAAACTGTTTTTT.